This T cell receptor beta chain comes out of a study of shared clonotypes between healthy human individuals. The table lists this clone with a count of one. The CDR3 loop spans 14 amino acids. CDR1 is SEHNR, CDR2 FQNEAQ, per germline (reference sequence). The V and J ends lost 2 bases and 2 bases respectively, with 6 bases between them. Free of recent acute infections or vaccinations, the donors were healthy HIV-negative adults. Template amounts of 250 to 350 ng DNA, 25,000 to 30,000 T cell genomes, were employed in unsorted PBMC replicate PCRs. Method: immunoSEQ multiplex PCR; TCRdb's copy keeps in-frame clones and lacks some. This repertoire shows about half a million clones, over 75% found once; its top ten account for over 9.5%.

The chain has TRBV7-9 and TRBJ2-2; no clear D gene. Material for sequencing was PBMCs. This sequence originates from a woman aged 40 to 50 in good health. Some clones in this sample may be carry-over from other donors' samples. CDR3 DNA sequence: TGTGCCAGCAGCTTAACTCAAAACACCGGGGAGCTGTTTTTT. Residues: CASSLTQNTGELFF. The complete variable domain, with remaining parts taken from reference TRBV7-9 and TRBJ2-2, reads DTGVSQNPRHKITKRGQNVTFRCDPISEHNRLYWYRQTLGQGPEFLTYFQNEAQLEKSRLLSDRFSAERPKGSFSTLEIQRTEQGDSAMYLCASSLTQNTGELFFGEGSRLTVL.